The T cell receptor (beta chain) described here comes from a study of T cell responses to AZD1222 COVID-19 vaccine. Produced via immunoSEQ multiplex PCR; TCRdb's table is partial and in-frame only. The repertoire includes some 110,000 clones, roughly 87% of them detected once, and around 7% sits in the top ten. V dropped 1 base and J dropped 4 bases, with 7 bases sitting between them. This CDR3 spans 13 amino acids. Germline values: CDR1 SGHDN, CDR2 FVKESK. The sequences come from peripheral blood, collected on day 0 of AZD1222 vaccination. This TCR was sampled from an adult in good health. This chain joins TRBV14 and TRBJ1-2; D is unresolved. The CDR3 DNA follows: TGTGCCAGCAGCCAAGTAGAGGGCTATGGCTACACCTTC. Its translation: CASSQVEGYGYTF.